The clone carrying this T cell receptor beta chain was observed a handful of times. The whole isolated RNA underwent reverse transcription, so sequencing captured expressed TCRB transcripts. Data came from immunoSEQ multiplex PCR; TCRdb stores just in-frame clones and leaves some out. This table has 900,000 or so clones, roughly 15% appearing once. The V end lost 1 base, the J end lost 2 bases, and 6 bases lay between the germline ends. The CDR3 spans 14 residues. From germline, CDR1 is LGHNA and CDR2 YSLEER. This sample is part of a study of beta chain features in type 1 diabetes. The authors obtained over 95% purity in all sorted populations.

Sequenced input: naive CD4+ T cells from blood. The TCR comes from a woman younger than 30 in good health. The rearrangement links TRBV4-3 to TRBJ1-5; D is uncertain. The CDR3, as DNA: TGCGCCAGCAGCCAAGTCCATGGCAATCAGCCCCAGCATTTT. Its translation: CASSQVHGNQPQHF.